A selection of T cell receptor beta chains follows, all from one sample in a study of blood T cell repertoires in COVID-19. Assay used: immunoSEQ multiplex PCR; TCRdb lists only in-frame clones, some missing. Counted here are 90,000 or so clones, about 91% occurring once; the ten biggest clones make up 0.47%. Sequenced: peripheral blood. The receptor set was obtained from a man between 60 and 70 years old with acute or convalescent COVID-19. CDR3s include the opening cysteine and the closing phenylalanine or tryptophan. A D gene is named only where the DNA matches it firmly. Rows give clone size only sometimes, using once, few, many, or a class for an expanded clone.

TGCAGCGTTGCCCAGTCCAATAGCAATCAGCCCCAGCATTTT,CSVAQSNSNQPQHF,NA,TRBV29-1,NA,TRBJ1-5
TGTGCCAGCAGCTTACAAGCGGGGGAGACCCAAGAGACCCAGTACTTC,CASSLQAGETQETQYF,NA,TRBV7-7,TRBD2,TRBJ2-5
TGTGCCAGCTCCGACCTCCCCCTAGGGGGCAATAGCGGGAGGGCCGCGCAGTATTTT,CASSDLPLGGNSGRAAQYF,NA,TRBV7-8,TRBD2,TRBJ2-3
TGTGCCAGTAGTTTTGGAGATACCCCCCACGAGCAGTACTTC,CASSFGDTPHEQYF,once,TRBV19,NA,TRBJ2-7
TGTGCCAGTAGTATAGGACTAGCGGGAGTCTACGAGCAGTACTTC,CASSIGLAGVYEQYF,once,TRBV19,TRBD2,TRBJ2-7
TGTGCCAGCAGCGGACTAGCGACATATTACGAGCAGTACTTC,CASSGLATYYEQYF,few,TRBV9,TRBD2,TRBJ2-7
TGTGCCAGCTCACCAGGCTTCGGAGATGAAAAACTGTTTTTT,CASSPGFGDEKLFF,NA,TRBV18,NA,TRBJ1-4
TGTGCCAGCAGTGTGGGGGACAGGGGGGAGGATGAGCAGTTCTTC,CASSVGDRGEDEQFF,few,TRBV6-4,TRBD1,TRBJ2-1
TGTGCCACCAGCAGAGATCCGGGACAGTCCCCTCCCCCTCCCCTCCACTTT,CATSRDPGQSPPPPLHF,few,TRBV15,TRBD1,TRBJ1-6
TGTGCCAGCAGTTCCCAGGGGGTCAATGAGCAGTTCTTC,CASSSQGVNEQFF,NA,TRBV27,TRBD1,TRBJ2-1
TGCGCCAGCAGCCAAGATGAATTGGCAGGGTCAGAGGCCGGGGAGCTGTTTTTT,CASSQDELAGSEAGELFF,few,TRBV4-1,NA,TRBJ2-2
TGTGCCAGCAGCTTGACCAGGGTTGAAGGCTACACCTTC,CASSLTRVEGYTF,once,TRBV5-8,NA,TRBJ1-2
TGTGCCAGCAGTGAGAGGACAGGGGGACTAGCGGGACGTACCGGGGAGCTGTTTTTT,CASSERTGGLAGRTGELFF,NA,TRBV6-1,TRBD2,TRBJ2-2
TGTGCCAGCAGCTGGCCGGGACAGAGGAATAATGGCTACACCTTC,CASSWPGQRNNGYTF,once,TRBV5-6,TRBD1,TRBJ1-2
TGTGCCAGCACATCTAGCAACCAAGAGACCCAGTACTTC,CASTSSNQETQYF,NA,TRBV2,NA,TRBJ2-5
TGTGCCAGCAGCCTCGGACAGGGTCAGGATGGCTACACCTTC,CASSLGQGQDGYTF,NA,TRBV7-9,TRBD1,TRBJ1-2
TGTGCCAGCAGCCAAGATCGGACTAGCGGGAGGAACGAGCAGTACTTC,CASSQDRTSGRNEQYF,NA,TRBV3-1/TRBV3-2,TRBD2,TRBJ2-7
TGTGCCAGTACCCTTCAGGGCACAGATACGCAGTATTTT,CASTLQGTDTQYF,NA,TRBV19,NA,TRBJ2-3
TGCGCCAGCAGCAAGGAGGACAGGTCCGGGGAGCTGTTTTTT,CASSKEDRSGELFF,NA,TRBV5-1,TRBD1,TRBJ2-2
TGCAGCGTTCGGGAAGGTGGATATGGCTACACCTTC,CSVREGGYGYTF,NA,TRBV29-1,NA,TRBJ1-2
TGTGCCAGCAGCCCTTTTGTCGGGACAGGGCGGAATGAGCAGTTCTTC,CASSPFVGTGRNEQFF,NA,TRBV14,TRBD1,TRBJ2-1
TGTGCCACCGGGAGGGAGCCAACTAATGAAAAACTGTTTTTT,CATGREPTNEKLFF,NA,TRBV15,NA,TRBJ1-4
TGTGCCAGTAGTATAGATCGAGGGACAGGCAATCAGCCCCAGCATTTT,CASSIDRGTGNQPQHF,NA,TRBV19,TRBD1,TRBJ1-5
TGTGCCATCAGTGACCTAATCAAGGGGGAGGGTGACTATGGCTACACCTTC,CAISDLIKGEGDYGYTF,NA,TRBV10-3,NA,TRBJ1-2
TGTGCCAGCAGCGTGCGGGGGGCGCCTAATGAAAAACTGTTTTTT,CASSVRGAPNEKLFF,NA,TRBV9,NA,TRBJ1-4
TGTGCCAGCAGCCATGAGGGCCGACAGGGTTATGGCTACACCTTC,CASSHEGRQGYGYTF,NA,TRBV3-1/TRBV3-2,TRBD1,TRBJ1-2
TGTGCCAGCAACCCTCGAGGGTTCGGTGGAAACACCATATATTTT,CASNPRGFGGNTIYF,NA,TRBV5-6,NA,TRBJ1-3
TGTGCCACCAGCAGAGTCACAGTTAATCAGCCCCAGCATTTT,CATSRVTVNQPQHF,NA,TRBV15,NA,TRBJ1-5